The 9 T cell receptor beta chains listed next were all sequenced from one sample in a study of T-cell reconstitution after alpha-beta-depleted transplantation in children. Preparation of the TCRbeta library used unique molecular identifiers. Each CDR3 protein gets one entry after TCRdb re-called the PCR reads with MiXCR. Among 700,000 to 950,000 distinct CDR3 sequences, approximately 15% were seen once, and the ten largest hold around 5%. The sequencing here drew on PBMCs, mostly from graft donor cells, taken 360 days after TCRalphabeta/CD19-depleted stem cell transplant. The origin of the receptors is a male patient aged 10 to 17 who had a stem cell transplant for acute lymphoblastic leukemia, so the T cells may come from the graft donor.

This chain links TRBV7-9 with TRBJ2-1; 9 nucleotides match TRBD2. Per the germline V gene, CDR1 is SEHNR and CDR2 is FQNEAQ (reference sequence). Trimming cost V 5 bases and J 4 bases; bases outside gene matches: 9. There are 16 residues in the CDR3. The CDR3 DNA follows: TGTGCCAGCAGCCGCGATCCTAGCGGGACGTACAATGAGCAGTTCTTC. It translates to CASSRDPSGTYNEQFF.

This sequence joins TRBV13 and TRBJ2-1; 14 bases line up with TRBD2. The V and J ends lost 2 bases and 8 bases, in that order; junction bases with no gene match: 11. Per germline, CDR1 PRHDT and CDR2 FYEKMQ (reference sequence). There are 18 residues in the CDR3. The CDR3, as DNA: TGTGCCAGCAGCTTACGCGACGGGACTAGCGGGAGTGATTATGAGCAGTTCTTC. Protein sequence: CASSLRDGTSGSDYEQFF.

This clonotype showed up just a few times. This chain links TRBV20-1 with TRBJ2-3, with 9 bases identical to TRBD2. Germline V gene data show CDR1 as DFQATT and CDR2 as SNEGSKA (reference sequence). The CDR3 spans 13 residues. Losses at the gene ends were 4 bases for V and 4 bases for J; bases not matched to a gene: 3. Here the CDR3 reads CSAKRGVADTQYF. The CDR3 DNA follows: TGCAGTGCTAAGCGGGGGGTTGCAGATACGCAGTATTTT.

The J gene is TRBJ2-3, the V gene TRBV7-9; D might be TRBD1 (5 bases). CDR1 SEHNR and CDR2 FQNEAQ come from the germline V gene (reference sequence). The CDR3 has 15 amino acids. The V end lost 6 bases, the J end lost 4 bases, and 17 bases lay between the germline ends. The CDR3 loop reads CASSPDSLRSDTQYF. The CDR3, as DNA: TGTGCCAGCAGTCCAGACAGCCTAAGATCAGATACGCAGTATTTT.

This clonotype was counted a few times. The rearrangement joins TRBV6-1 to TRBJ1-5, with a tentative D call TRBD1 (5 bases). Germline V CDR1 and CDR2: MNHNS, SASEGT. Trimming left V 5 bases short and J 2 bases short, with 16 bases between. The CDR3 runs 16 residues. This CDR3 reads CASSTWGGWGNQPQHF. The CDR3 DNA follows: TGTGCCAGCAGTACCTGGGGGGGATGGGGCAATCAGCCCCAGCATTTT.

This sequence joins TRBV11-2 and TRBJ2-1; TRBD2 matches 9 bases. This CDR3 is built from 14 residues. The germline gives CDR1 SGHAT, CDR2 FQNNGV. The V segment lost 5 bases and the J segment 9 bases; nucleotides outside the gene matches: 8. CDR3: CASSHFGTSTEQFF. DNA for the CDR3: TGTGCCAGCAGCCATTTCGGGACTAGCACTGAGCAGTTCTTC.

This clonotype was seen more than once but under ten times. For the CDR3, the DNA is TGTGCCAGCCGTAGGGGGGACCCGAACACCGGGGAGCTGTTTTTT. Its protein product is CASRRGDPNTGELFF. This chain uses TRBV9 with TRBJ2-2; D tentatively reads TRBD1 or TRBD2 (6 bases each). Germline CDR1 SGDLS, CDR2 YYNGEE. CDR3 length: 15 residues. V shed 7 bases and J shed 0 bases, with 13 bases lying between them.

This clonotype was counted many times. This rearrangement joins TRBV12-3 or TRBV12-4 to TRBJ2-7, with D perhaps given as TRBD1 or TRBD2 (5 bases each). The CDR3 has 14 residues. Trimming took 0 bases from V and 5 from J, leaving 11 bases between them. The CDR3 sequence is CASSLAPRDHEQYF. DNA of the CDR3: TGTGCCAGCAGTTTAGCCCCCAGGGACCACGAGCAGTACTTC.

The chain employs TRBV7-3 and TRBJ2-2; 12 bases align to TRBD2. The CDR3 length is 17 residues. Germline CDR1 and CDR2: SGHTA and FQGTGA. J lost 3 bases, V lost 3 bases, and 5 bases had no gene match. The CDR3 region is CASSFTSGRLDTGELFF. The DNA of the CDR3 is TGTGCCAGCAGCTTTACTAGCGGGAGGTTGGACACCGGGGAGCTGTTTTTT.